The 2 T cell receptor beta chains given below trace back to one sample, sequenced in a study of blood T cell repertoires in COVID-19. The repertoire was sequenced with immunoSEQ multiplex PCR; TCRdb's copy has only in-frame clones and lacks some. The repertoire includes over 200,000 clones, around 90% of them detected once, and less than 15% sits in the top ten. The sample was PBMCs or T cells enriched from blood (not recorded which). These TCRs come from a young man who had been exposed to COVID-19.

CDR3 sequence: CSGGTTQETQYF. As DNA, the CDR3 is TGCAGCGGAGGGACAACACAAGAGACCCAGTACTTC. This chain links TRBV29-1 with TRBJ2-5, with TRBD1 as a possible D gene (6 bases). V was trimmed by 7 bases and J by 2 bases, leaving 11 bases between them. The V gene's germline CDR1 is SQVTM and CDR2 ANQGSEA. The CDR3 consists of 12 residues.

V and J are TRBV5-1 and TRBJ2-2, with D possibly being TRBD1 (6 bases). The length of the CDR3 is 16 residues. Germline V gene lookup returns CDR1 SGHRS and CDR2 YFSETQ. V lost 1 base and J 4 bases, leaving 14 bases between the germline ends. The CDR3 bases are TGCGCCAGCAGCTTGACCATTCGAGGGGGCACCGGGGAGCTGTTTTTT. It translates to CASSLTIRGGTGELFF. The full variable domain, with the rest looked up from reference TRBV5-1 and TRBJ2-2, is KAGVTQTPRYLIKTRGQQVTLSCSPISGHRSVSWYQQTPGQGLQFLFEYFSETQRNKGNFPGRFSGRQFSNSRSEMNVSTLELGDSALYLCASSLTIRGGTGELFFGEGSRLTVL.